This T cell receptor beta chain originates from a study of response to subunit inactivated influenza vaccine. Notes on the study in general: Authors suggested seasonal influenza vaccinations each recruit few new T cells.

One entry per CDR3 protein results from TCRdb running MiXCR on the RT-PCR reads. The table lists around 480,000 distinct CDR3 sequences, approximately 11% of them singletons. This CDR3 region has 14 residues. Trimming took off 2 bases at V and 0 bases at J, with 8 bases between the two ends. Germline CDR1 reads SGHRS; CDR2 reads YFSETQ. This clonotype was recorded many times. What it binds is not known. The chain is built from TRBV5-1 and TRBJ1-2, with a weak D call TRBD1 (6 bases). This sequence originates from a man aged 45-65 years who received an inactivated influenza vaccine. The sequenced sample was PBMCs from blood, obtained 45 days after vaccination. The CDR3 reads CASSFYRANYGYTF. The CDR3 nucleotides read TGCGCCAGCAGCTTTTACAGGGCTAACTATGGCTACACCTTC.